The 16 T cell receptor beta chains below all came from one sample that was sequenced in a study of shared clonotypes between healthy human individuals. TCRdb's copy holds only in-frame clones and misses some; the assay was immunoSEQ multiplex PCR. The sample lists some 2,000,000 clones; roughly 95% were seen once. Sample: naive CD4+ T cells sorted from blood. Subset given: CD45RA+ positively selected. These receptors were obtained from a young man in good health.

The chain uses TRBV5-1 and TRBJ2-1, with 10 bases that match TRBD1. J was trimmed by 6 bases and V by 2 bases; bases with no gene match: 8. This CDR3 has 16 amino acids. Germline-derived CDR1 and CDR2 are SGHRS and YFSETQ. In nucleotides, the CDR3 is TGCGCCAGCAGCTTCTCACGACAGGGGGCCCTCAATGAGCAGTTCTTC. Translated, it gives CASSFSRQGALNEQFF.

The J gene is TRBJ2-3, the V gene TRBV6-6; 10 bases align to TRBD2. Germline V CDR1 and CDR2: MNHNY, SVGAGI (reference sequence). The CDR3 extends over 15 amino acids. Losses at the gene ends were 6 bases for V and 4 bases for J; bases not matched to a gene: 7. The CDR3 protein is CASRKAGGQPDTQYF. The CDR3 DNA sequence: TGTGCCAGCAGAAAAGCGGGAGGGCAGCCAGATACGCAGTATTTT.

V and J are TRBV6-6 and TRBJ1-1; 7 nucleotides match TRBD1. Germline V gene sequence: CDR1 MNHNY, CDR2 SVGAGI (reference sequence). The CDR3 has 13 amino acids. V dropped 8 bases and J dropped 2; count of bases not matched to a gene: 5. CDR3 loop: CASFRTGNTEAFF. CDR3 coding DNA: TGTGCCAGCTTTCGGACAGGAAACACTGAAGCTTTCTTT.

This sequence joins TRBV30 and TRBJ1-5; tentative D call: TRBD1 (5 bases). The V gene lost 4 bases and the J gene lost 5 bases, with 12 bases spanning the gap. Germline V gene sequence: CDR1 GTSNPN, CDR2 SVGIG (reference sequence). The CDR3 totals 13 residues. DNA of the CDR3: TGTGCCTGGACCAAAGCGGGGGATCAGCCCCAGCATTTT. This sequence encodes CAWTKAGDQPQHF.

V usage is TRBV28 and J usage is TRBJ2-7, with a tentative D call TRBD1 (5 bases). The CDR3 spans 14 residues. With 5 bases removed from V and 3 bases from J, the gap between germline ends came to 14 bases. Germline values: CDR1 MDHEN, CDR2 SYDVKM. The CDR3 spells CASSQPDRDYEQYF. For the CDR3, the DNA is TGTGCCAGCAGTCAACCCGACAGAGACTACGAGCAGTACTTC.

Turning to this clone: This CDR3 is also generated by other DNA sequences in the sample. V usage is TRBV7-2 and J usage is TRBJ2-7, with D possibly being TRBD1 or TRBD2 (5 bases each). CDR3 length: 12 amino acids. CDR1 is SGHTA and CDR2 is FQGNSA in the germline V gene. The V and J ends lost 3 bases and 5 bases respectively, with 8 bases between them. CDR3 sequence: CASSFRGDEQYF. The CDR3 DNA reads TGTGCCAGCAGCTTTAGAGGGGACGAGCAGTACTTC.

This chain links TRBV4-3 with TRBJ2-1; 9 nucleotides agree with TRBD2. Germline-derived CDR1 and CDR2 are LGHNA and YSLEER. The V segment lost 1 base and the J segment 7 bases; nucleotides outside the gene matches: 8. The CDR3 is 16 amino acids. In nucleotides, the CDR3 is TGCGCCAGCAGCCAAGCAACAGCGGGAGGAAAGAATGAGCAGTTCTTC. This sequence encodes CASSQATAGGKNEQFF.

The V and J genes are TRBV5-1 and TRBJ2-3; 7 bases fit TRBD2. CDR1 SGHRS and CDR2 YFSETQ come from the germline V gene. The CDR3 runs to 14 residues. Germline trimming cut 3 bases from V and 2 bases from J; bases unmatched to any gene: 3. The CDR3 nucleotides are TGCGCCAGCAGCTGGAGCGGGGACACAGATACGCAGTATTTT. Translated, it gives CASSWSGDTDTQYF. Filled out from reference TRBV5-1 and TRBJ2-3, the complete variable domain reads KAGVTQTPRYLIKTRGQQVTLSCSPISGHRSVSWYQQTPGQGLQFLFEYFSETQRNKGNFPGRFSGRQFSNSRSEMNVSTLELGDSALYLCASSWSGDTDTQYFGPGTRLTVL.

Points on this clone: The identical CDR3 is also encoded by other nucleotide sequences in the sample. This chain connects TRBV6-6 to TRBJ1-1; the D gene is possibly TRBD1 (5 bases). Looked up from germline, CDR1 is MNHNY and CDR2 is SVGAGI (reference sequence). The CDR3 extends over 13 amino acids. The V and J ends lost 6 bases and 1 base respectively, with 9 bases between them. The CDR3 loop is CASSGQGNTEAFF. As DNA, the CDR3 is TGTGCCAGCAGCGGCCAGGGGAACACTGAAGCTTTCTTT.

The chain employs TRBV7-2 and TRBJ2-7; 9 bases fit TRBD2. CDR1 and CDR2 from the germline V gene are SGHTA and FQGNSA. After removal of 1 base from V and 1 base from J, the junction contained 5 bases not matched to a gene. The CDR3 contains 16 residues. The CDR3 region is CASSLGSGRGSYEQYF. The DNA for the CDR3 is TGTGCCAGCAGCTTAGGTAGCGGGAGAGGGTCCTACGAGCAGTACTTC.

This chain links TRBV9 with TRBJ1-1; possible D gene TRBD1, 5 bases. The CDR3 runs to 13 residues. The V end lost 7 bases, the J end lost 4 bases, and 14 bases lay between the germline ends. The germline gives CDR1 SGDLS, CDR2 YYNGEE. CDR3 sequence reads: CASAVSQGTEAFF. CDR3 DNA sequence: TGTGCCAGCGCAGTCAGCCAGGGCACTGAAGCTTTCTTT.

The CDR3 loop reads CSVAASLAGYQETQYF. Here the CDR3 DNA reads TGCAGCGTAGCTGCATCCCTAGCGGGCTACCAAGAGACCCAGTACTTC. The chain couples TRBV29-1 to TRBJ2-5, with 8 bases fitting TRBD2. The CDR3 spans 16 residues. Germline V gene lookup returns CDR1 SQVTM and CDR2 ANQGSEA. Trimming cost V 6 bases and J 0 bases; bases outside gene matches: 12.

V and J are TRBV6-1 and TRBJ2-4, with D tentatively TRBD2 (5 bases). V dropped 1 base and J dropped 9 bases, with 13 bases sitting between them. The germline V gene encodes CDR1 MNHNS and CDR2 SASEGT. This CDR3 has 14 amino acids. The CDR3 reads CASSEGVGGSIQYF. The CDR3 DNA is TGTGCCAGCAGTGAAGGGGTGGGTGGGAGCATTCAGTACTTC.

The chain employs TRBV5-1 and TRBJ2-3; no clear D gene. V shed 3 bases and J shed 2 bases, with 4 bases lying between them. Looked up from germline, CDR1 is SGHRS and CDR2 is YFSETQ. The length of the CDR3 is 12 residues. The CDR3 spells CASSWYTDTQYF. As DNA, the CDR3 is TGCGCCAGCAGCTGGTACACAGATACGCAGTATTTT. Full variable domain (rest looked up from reference TRBV5-1 and TRBJ2-3): KAGVTQTPRYLIKTRGQQVTLSCSPISGHRSVSWYQQTPGQGLQFLFEYFSETQRNKGNFPGRFSGRQFSNSRSEMNVSTLELGDSALYLCASSWYTDTQYFGPGTRLTVL.

CDR3 sequence: CASSSDSPLYGYTF. The CDR3 DNA is TGCGCCAGCAGCTCGGACAGCCCCTTGTATGGCTACACCTTC. The chain has TRBV5-1 and TRBJ1-2; weak D call: TRBD1 (6 bases). V was pared by 3 bases and J by 5 bases, with 14 bases between. CDR3 length: 14 amino acids. Looked up from germline, CDR1 is SGHRS and CDR2 is YFSETQ.

This clone has just a few counts. The chain uses TRBV30 and TRBJ1-5; D might be TRBD1 (6 bases). The V end was cut by 1 base, the J end by 9 bases, with 16 bases between. This CDR3 region has 14 residues. Germline V gene lookup returns CDR1 GTSNPN and CDR2 SVGIG (reference sequence). The chain's CDR3 is CAWSASGAGGPQHF. The CDR3 region has the DNA TGTGCCTGGAGTGCCTCGGGGGCGGGAGGGCCCCAGCATTTT.